Following are 26 T cell receptor beta chains from one sample sequenced in a study of cytomegalovirus exposure and HLA in healthy donors. Clones were read by immunoSEQ multiplex PCR, and TCRdb kept only the in-frame ones, dropping some. The table lists roughly 220,000 clones, 80% to 95% of them singletons. The specimen sequenced was PBMCs. The source is a woman younger than 30 in good health and CMV-seronegative.

The V call is TRBV19, the J call TRBJ2-7; maybe TRBD1 (6 bases). V lost 9 bases to trimming and J lost 2 bases, with 17 bases between them. The CDR3 runs to 14 residues. Germline V gene data show CDR1 as LNHDA and CDR2 as SQIVND (reference sequence). CDR3 in amino acids: CASALPGTTYEQYF. CDR3 sequence (DNA): TGTGCCAGCGCCTTGCCAGGGACAACCTACGAGCAGTACTTC.

The gene calls are TRBV19 and TRBJ1-1; D perhaps matches TRBD1 (6 bases). CDR1 is LNHDA and CDR2 is SQIVND in the germline V gene (reference sequence). V lost 5 bases to trimming and J lost 4 bases, with 17 bases between them. The CDR3 length is 15 residues. The CDR3 sequence is CASSPEQGTRTEAFF. In DNA form, the CDR3 reads TGTGCCAGTAGTCCAGAACAGGGAACCCGCACTGAAGCTTTCTTT.

This rearrangement joins TRBV6-5 to TRBJ1-1; D is unclear. The V end was cut by 5 bases, the J end by 0 bases, with 13 bases between. Germline V gene lookup returns CDR1 MNHEY and CDR2 SVGAGI. CDR3 length: 15 amino acids. The CDR3 sequence: CASSPTFTVNTEAFF. In DNA, the CDR3 is TGTGCCAGCAGTCCCACCTTTACAGTGAACACTGAAGCTTTCTTT.

The CDR3 spells CASSPGARGVPYGYTF. As DNA, the CDR3 is TGTGCCAGCTCACCAGGGGCCCGCGGCGTACCCTATGGCTACACCTTC. The chain is built from TRBV18 and TRBJ1-2, with TRBD1 as a possible D gene (5 bases). Germline CDR1 reads KGHSH; CDR2 reads LQKENI. The CDR3 is 16 amino acids. Deletions cut 2 bases from V and 4 bases from J, with 17 bases between.

The chain couples TRBV7-2 to TRBJ2-1; a weak D match, TRBD1 (5 bases). Germline CDR1 and CDR2: SGHTA and FQGNSA. This CDR3 spans 14 amino acids. V gave up 5 bases and J gave up 9 bases, with 17 bases separating them. The CDR3 DNA reads as TGTGCCAGCAGCGAACTTGTTCGTCAGGGTGAGCAGTTCTTC. It encodes CASSELVRQGEQFF.

This chain joins TRBV27 and TRBJ2-1; tentatively, D is TRBD2 (5 bases). V lost 3 bases and J lost 9, with 9 bases in between. Germline V gene sequence: CDR1 MNHEY, CDR2 SMNVEV (reference sequence). The CDR3 has 12 residues. CDR3 DNA: TGTGCCAGCAGTTTCCGCGGAGGTGAGCAGTTCTTC. As protein: CASSFRGGEQFF.

The chain carries TRBV27 and TRBJ2-7; 7 nucleotides agree with TRBD1. Germline CDR1 and CDR2: MNHEY and SMNVEV (reference sequence). The CDR3 is 13 residues long. Unmatched junction bases numbered 12, after V lost 11 bases and J lost 5 bases. The CDR3 protein is CAAGRRGLDEQYF. The DNA for the CDR3 is TGTGCCGCAGGGCGAAGGGGGCTCGACGAGCAGTACTTC.

The gene calls are TRBV7-3 and TRBJ2-1, with 9 nucleotides matching TRBD2. Trimming at V came to 5 bases and at J to 4 bases, leaving 9 bases not matched to a gene. Germline V gene lookup returns CDR1 SGHTA and CDR2 FQGTGA. The CDR3 is 16 residues long. Here the CDR3 DNA reads TGTGCCAGCAGCGCCCGGCCGGCGGGAGGGTACAATGAGCAGTTCTTC. This translates into CASSARPAGGYNEQFF.

The J gene is TRBJ2-5, the V gene TRBV10-3; 9 bases agree with TRBD2. The CDR3 is made up of 14 amino acids. The V gene end was trimmed by 6 bases and the J gene end by 4 bases; junction bases not matched to a gene: 6. From germline, CDR1 is ENHRY and CDR2 SYGVKD. The CDR3: CAIRKDSGRETQYF. The CDR3 coding sequence is TGTGCCATCAGGAAGGATAGCGGGAGAGAGACCCAGTACTTC.

This clone was picked up one time. The genes are TRBV7-9 and TRBJ2-5; 7 nucleotides match TRBD1. The CDR3 has 15 residues. Per germline, CDR1 SEHNR and CDR2 FQNEAQ (reference sequence). Trimming cost V 4 bases and J 2 bases; bases outside gene matches: 7. The CDR3 region has the DNA TGTGCCAGCAGCTACCGACAGGGAGTTCAAGAGACCCAGTACTTC. Translating it yields CASSYRQGVQETQYF.

CDR3 region: CASPGQGSPKNTEAFF. The CDR3 DNA sequence: TGTGCCAGCCCGGGACAGGGGTCCCCTAAGAACACTGAAGCTTTCTTT. The V call is TRBV28, the J call TRBJ1-1; 10 nucleotides match TRBD1. Per the germline V gene, CDR1 is MDHEN and CDR2 is SYDVKM. The ends lost 8 bases at V and 1 base at J; junction bases unmatched: 10. The CDR3 spans 16 residues.

The V gene is TRBV4-1, the J gene TRBJ2-5; 9 positions match TRBD2. Germline lookup yields CDR1 MGHRA and CDR2 YSYEKL. V dropped 4 bases and J dropped 9; count of bases not matched to a gene: 12. The CDR3 loop spans 15 amino acids. CDR3 region: CASSLRTSVREAQYF. The CDR3 nucleotides are TGCGCCAGCAGCCTTCGGACTAGCGTGAGGGAGGCCCAGTACTTC.

This chain joins TRBV6-6 and TRBJ2-3; 7 nucleotides match TRBD2. CDR1 and CDR2 (germline): MNHNY, SVGAGI (reference sequence). This CDR3 comprises 15 residues. Trimming took 5 bases from V and 4 from J; bases not matched to a gene: 9. CDR3 loop: CASSTPGLIADTQYF. CDR3 in DNA: TGTGCCAGCAGTACACCGGGACTAATCGCAGATACGCAGTATTTT.

This chain joins TRBV30 and TRBJ2-1, with TRBD1 identical over 9 bases. Germline values: CDR1 GTSNPN, CDR2 SVGIG (reference sequence). Trimming took 3 bases from V and 6 from J; bases not matched to a gene: 12. This CDR3 region has 16 residues. Here the CDR3 reads CAWSRLHRGRLNEQFF. CDR3 DNA sequence: TGTGCCTGGAGCCGATTACACAGGGGGCGCCTCAATGAGCAGTTCTTC.

The gene calls are TRBV29-1 and TRBJ2-1, with D perhaps TRBD2 (6 bases). This CDR3 comprises 17 residues. Trimming removed 4 bases at V and 4 bases at J, with 23 bases between. Germline CDR1 and CDR2: SQVTM and ANQGSEA. CDR3 DNA: TGCAGCGTTGTCAAATGGGCTAGCGTTACCCGTTACAATGAGCAGTTCTTC. It specifies CSVVKWASVTRYNEQFF.

J is TRBJ2-2 and V is TRBV5-4; the D gene is possibly TRBD1 (6 bases). V was cut by 7 bases and J by 4 bases, with 17 bases left in between. The CDR3 length is 15 residues. CDR1 SGHNT and CDR2 YYREEE come from the germline V gene (reference sequence). The CDR3 bases are TGTGCCAGCGCAGCCGGGACACAGCCCACCGGGGAGCTGTTTTTT. Protein sequence: CASAAGTQPTGELFF.

The chain has TRBV5-3 and TRBJ1-1; D is perhaps TRBD1 (6 bases). TRBV5-3 is flagged as an ORF with uncertain function. The CDR3 spans 14 residues. V was shortened by 0 bases and J by 3 bases, with 9 bases between the two germline ends. Here the CDR3 reads CARSLDRADTEAFF. Written as DNA, the CDR3 is TGTGCCAGAAGCTTGGACAGGGCCGACACTGAAGCTTTCTTT.

The rearrangement links TRBV29-1 to TRBJ1-2, with D perhaps TRBD1 (6 bases). Germline V CDR1 and CDR2: SQVTM, ANQGSEA. V shed 1 base and J shed 8 bases, with 14 bases lying between them. This CDR3 region has 13 residues. The CDR3 loop is CSVEGDTLGGYTF. For the CDR3, the DNA is TGCAGCGTTGAAGGGGACACCCTCGGCGGCTACACCTTC.

The V gene is TRBV5-1, the J gene TRBJ2-1, with D possibly matching TRBD1 (7 bases). The germline CDR1 and CDR2 sequences are SGHRS and YFSETQ. This CDR3 is 18 amino acids long. Trimming left V 4 bases short and J 4 bases short, with 24 bases between. CDR3: CASSRTRGRGALYNEQFF. The CDR3 region has the DNA TGCGCCAGCAGCCGAACTAGGGGGCGGGGAGCTCTGTACAATGAGCAGTTCTTC.

This chain uses TRBV6-5 with TRBJ1-2; 9 bases agree with TRBD1. Germline trimming cut 5 bases from V and 7 bases from J; bases unmatched to any gene: 11. Germline V gives CDR1 MNHEY, CDR2 SVGAGI. There are 15 residues in the CDR3. This CDR3 reads CASSRGDRVNPGYTF. CDR3 in DNA: TGTGCCAGCAGTAGAGGGGACAGGGTTAATCCTGGCTACACCTTC.

This sequence joins TRBV18 and TRBJ1-5, with 10 bases identical to TRBD1. Germline-derived CDR1 and CDR2 are KGHSH and LQKENI. CDR3 length: 19 amino acids. V shed 2 bases, J shed 0 bases, and the junction held 10 bases outside the gene matches. DNA for the CDR3: TGTGCCAGCTCACCAATGCGACAGGGGGCCCTCAATAGCAATCAGCCCCAGCATTTT. Translating gives CASSPMRQGALNSNQPQHF.

The V call is TRBV4-1, the J call TRBJ2-3; D unclear. The germline V gene encodes CDR1 MGHRA and CDR2 YSYEKL. The CDR3 is made up of 16 amino acids. With 1 base removed from V and 2 bases from J, the gap between germline ends came to 13 bases. The CDR3 bases are TGCGCCAGCAGCCAAGCCGACCGGGTAGACACAGATACGCAGTATTTT. This encodes CASSQADRVDTDTQYF.

The rearrangement uses TRBV6-6 and TRBJ1-2; D is ambiguous. Trimming cost V 3 bases and J 8 bases, with 7 bases left between them. This CDR3 has 11 amino acids. Germline V gene sequence: CDR1 MNHNY, CDR2 SVGAGI (reference sequence). The CDR3: CASSYRLGYTF. CDR3 coding DNA: TGTGCCAGCAGTTATCGGTTGGGCTACACCTTC.

The chain links TRBV19 to TRBJ2-7; D gene uncertain. Germline V gene sequence: CDR1 LNHDA, CDR2 SQIVND (reference sequence). Trimming took off 7 bases at V and 3 bases at J, with 16 bases between the two ends. The CDR3 has 14 amino acids. The CDR3 nucleotides are TGTGCCAGTAACCCCATGATTGGCAGCTACGAGCAGTACTTC. Residues: CASNPMIGSYEQYF.

The chain is built from TRBV10-1 and TRBJ2-3; D remains unclear. Germline loops: CDR1 WNHNN, CDR2 SYGVQD (reference sequence). V was shortened by 5 bases and J by 4 bases, with 10 bases between the two germline ends. This CDR3 contains 13 residues. CDR3 DNA sequence: TGCGCCAGCAGTAGCGTTGGTCCAGATACGCAGTATTTT. Its translation is CASSSVGPDTQYF.

The J gene is TRBJ2-5, the V gene TRBV28, with D perhaps TRBD1 (5 bases). The CDR3 totals 16 residues. The V and J ends lost 2 bases and 3 bases respectively, with 16 bases between them. The V gene's germline CDR1 is MDHEN and CDR2 SYDVKM. CDR3 protein: CASSLRQGMGKETQYF. The CDR3 coding sequence is TGTGCCAGCAGTTTAAGGCAGGGAATGGGGAAAGAGACCCAGTACTTC.